These 26 T cell receptor beta chains originate from one sample sequenced in a study of cytotoxic CD8 clonotypes in ibrutinib-treated CLL. TCRdb's table, derived via immunoSEQ multiplex PCR, lists solely in-frame clones and lacks some. This repertoire shows fewer than 90,000 clones, just over 85% found once; its top ten account for over 5%. Sequences were derived from PBMCs, sampled before ibrutinib treatment. The receptors stem from a human donor with chronic lymphocytic leukemia.

The chain employs TRBV19 and TRBJ2-7, with D hard to call. V was clipped by 2 bases and J by 4 bases, with 15 bases between them. This CDR3 spans 15 amino acids. Germline-derived CDR1 and CDR2 are LNHDA and SQIVND (reference sequence). DNA of the CDR3: TGTGCCAGTAGTATACGGGCACGGAGCATGTACGAGCAGTACTTC. It is translated as CASSIRARSMYEQYF.

The CDR3 nucleotides are TGCGCCAGCAGTGAGGTCACTAGCGGGAGCTACGAGCAGTACTTC. This sequence encodes CASSEVTSGSYEQYF. This chain joins TRBV10-1 and TRBJ2-7, with TRBD2 matching over 11 bases. CDR1 and CDR2 (germline): WNHNN, SYGVQD (reference sequence). The trim removed 2 bases at V and 3 bases at J, leaving 3 bases unmatched. The CDR3 has 15 residues.

The chain joins TRBV29-1 to TRBJ2-7; TRBD2 might be the D (6 bases). Trimming shortened V by 3 bases and J by 2 bases, and 14 bases separated the two germline ends. The CDR3 contains 14 residues. Germline V lookup: CDR1 SQVTM, CDR2 ANQGSEA. CDR3 sequence (DNA): TGCAGCGTTGACGGGGGTCCGCTCCCCTACGAGCAGTACTTC. As protein: CSVDGGPLPYEQYF.

This chain connects TRBV30 to TRBJ1-1; 9 bases map to TRBD1. The CDR3 is 11 residues long. V shed 5 bases and J 10 bases; nucleotides not matched to a gene: 5. Germline V CDR1 and CDR2: GTSNPN, SVGIG (reference sequence). The CDR3 bases are TGTGCCTGGGGGGGACAGGGCTCAGCTTTCTTT. This translates into CAWGGQGSAFF.

The J gene is TRBJ2-7, the V gene TRBV29-1; D might be TRBD2 (5 bases). In germline, CDR1 is SQVTM, CDR2 ANQGSEA. This CDR3 comprises 14 residues. Trimming left V 1 base short and J 0 bases short, with 10 bases between. CDR3 sequence reads: CSVEVVGVSYEQYF. As DNA, the CDR3 is TGCAGCGTTGAAGTCGTGGGAGTCTCCTACGAGCAGTACTTC.

V is TRBV10-3 and J is TRBJ1-1; D is possibly TRBD1 (6 bases). CDR3 size: 15 residues. Germline V gene sequence: CDR1 ENHRY, CDR2 SYGVKD. The V gene lost 4 bases and the J gene lost 4 bases, with 16 bases spanning the gap. This CDR3 reads CAISAITGLSTEAFF. The DNA of the CDR3 is TGTGCCATCAGTGCTATAACAGGGCTTAGCACTGAAGCTTTCTTT.

The CDR3 sequence is CASRSTLSSYNEQFF. CDR3 nucleotide sequence: TGTGCCAGCAGGTCGACTCTTAGCTCCTACAATGAGCAGTTCTTC. The V gene is TRBV6-5, the J gene TRBJ2-1; no reliable D call. Germline V CDR1 and CDR2: MNHEY, SVGAGI. The CDR3 extends over 15 amino acids. The V gene lost 6 bases and the J gene lost 0 bases, with 12 bases spanning the gap.

With regard to this clone: At one end the junction does not follow the germline gene, possibly because of a read error. The chain couples TRBV5-4 to TRBJ2-7; no clear D. The CDR3 runs to 16 residues. From germline, CDR1 is SGHNT and CDR2 YYREEE (reference sequence). This CDR3 reads CASSFRTGFGSDEQYF. DNA for the CDR3: TGTGCCAGCAGTTTCCGAACCGGTTTTGGCTCCGACGAGCAGTACTTC.

This clone was recorded at least ten times. The J gene is TRBJ1-2, the V gene TRBV19; unclear D gene. V lost 1 base and J 3 bases, leaving 9 bases between the germline ends. Per the germline V gene, CDR1 is LNHDA and CDR2 is SQIVND (reference sequence). This CDR3 contains 14 residues. The CDR3 DNA reads as TGTGCCAGTAGTATAGTAGGGCAGCACTATGGCTACACCTTC. As protein: CASSIVGQHYGYTF.

The rearrangement joins TRBV27 to TRBJ2-1; a possible D gene is TRBD1 (5 bases). V lost 0 bases to trimming and J lost 2 bases, with 5 bases between them. CDR3 length: 14 residues. The germline V gene encodes CDR1 MNHEY and CDR2 SMNVEV (reference sequence). The CDR3 DNA reads as TGTGCCAGCAGTTTATCGGACACCTACAATGAGCAGTTCTTC. Translating gives CASSLSDTYNEQFF.

J is TRBJ2-2 and V is TRBV4-2; 13 bases line up with TRBD2. The CDR3 totals 19 residues. V lost 2 bases and J lost 5; bases outside the gene matches: 11. Germline V gives CDR1 LGHNA, CDR2 YNFKEQ. CDR3 DNA sequence: TGTGCCAGCAGCCAACCACGCGGACTAGCGGGAGTTAAGACCGGGGAGCTGTTTTTT. Amino acids: CASSQPRGLAGVKTGELFF.

The rearrangement joins TRBV7-8 to TRBJ2-5; D might be TRBD1 or TRBD2, each matching 5 bases. The CDR3 contains 14 residues. The V gene's germline CDR1 is SGHVS and CDR2 FQNEAQ. Deletions cut 4 bases from V and 5 bases from J, with 14 bases between. CDR3 nucleotide sequence: TGTGCCAGCAGCTCCCGGGACGAGGGGGAGACCCAGTACTTC. Amino acid sequence: CASSSRDEGETQYF. The variable domain in full, with the rest retrieved from reference TRBV7-8 and TRBJ2-5, is GAGVSQSPRYKVAKRGQDVALRCDPISGHVSLFWYQQALGQGPEFLTYFQNEAQLDKSGLPSDRFFAERPEGSVSTLKIQRTQQEDSAVYLCASSSRDEGETQYFGPGTRLLVL.

The chain carries TRBV30 and TRBJ2-5, with D possibly TRBD1 on 6 matching bases. Germline V gene data show CDR1 as GTSNPN and CDR2 as SVGIG (reference sequence). This CDR3 comprises 14 residues. V gave up 3 bases and J gave up 5 bases, with 16 bases separating them. The chain's CDR3 is CAWREQGARETQYF. The DNA for the CDR3 is TGTGCCTGGAGAGAACAGGGTGCGAGGGAGACCCAGTACTTC. Variable domain in full (rest from reference TRBV30 and TRBJ2-5): SQTIHQWPATLVQPVGSPLSLECTVEGTSNPNLYWYRQAAGRGLQLLFYSVGIGQISSEVPQNLSASRPQDRQFILSSKKLLLSDSGFYLCAWREQGARETQYFGPGTRLLVL.

The J gene is TRBJ2-7, the V gene TRBV27; D not resolved. CDR1 is MNHEY, CDR2 SMNVEV, per germline (reference sequence). Between the trimmed V and J ends, which lost 1 base and 1 base, there was a span of 20 bases. This CDR3 is built from 18 residues. The CDR3 bases are TGTGCCAGCAGTTTATACGACATTCGGGTACGTTTTTCCTACGAGCAGTACTTC. The encoded protein is CASSLYDIRVRFSYEQYF.

The chain links TRBV10-3 to TRBJ2-2; D call uncertain. CDR1 and CDR2 (germline): ENHRY, SYGVKD. With 0 bases removed from V and 9 bases from J, the gap between germline ends came to 2 bases. The CDR3 has 11 residues. The DNA of the CDR3 is TGTGCCATCAGTGAGTCGTGGGAGCTGTTTTTT. The encoded protein is CAISESWELFF.

This chain uses TRBV29-1 with TRBJ1-1; D may be TRBD1 (5 bases). The CDR3 consists of 13 residues. Germline V gives CDR1 SQVTM, CDR2 ANQGSEA. V was pared by 7 bases and J by 0 bases, with 12 bases between. The DNA for the CDR3 is TGCAGCGGCCGGACAAGCATGAACACTGAAGCTTTCTTT. Translating gives CSGRTSMNTEAFF.

This clone was seen just once. This sequence joins TRBV7-3 and TRBJ2-2; 7 bases agree with TRBD2. Germline CDR1 SGHTA, CDR2 FQGTGA. V was clipped by 3 bases and J by 2 bases; unmatched bases: 6. The CDR3 runs 16 residues. This CDR3 reads CASSLEGLENTGELFF. CDR3 in DNA: TGTGCCAGCAGCTTGGAAGGACTAGAAAACACCGGGGAGCTGTTTTTT.

The chain combines TRBV15 with TRBJ2-2; unclear D gene. Germline CDR1 reads LNHNV; CDR2 reads YYDKDF (reference sequence). This CDR3 has 14 amino acids. V dropped 4 bases and J dropped 3 bases, with 9 bases sitting between them. The DNA of the CDR3 is TGTGCCACCAGCACTGGATCATACACCGGGGAGCTGTTTTTT. This gives the protein CATSTGSYTGELFF.

The chain joins TRBV6-1 to TRBJ2-5, with TRBD2 identical over 11 bases. Germline CDR1 reads MNHNS; CDR2 reads SASEGT. The CDR3 is made up of 17 amino acids. V trimming: 3 bases; J trimming: 1 base; junction bases outside the gene matches: 7. CDR3 protein: CASSEGTSGPSQETQYF. The CDR3 nucleotides are TGTGCCAGCAGTGAGGGGACTAGCGGACCATCCCAAGAGACCCAGTACTTC.

A note on this clone: Compared with germline, one end of the junction differs, possibly owing to a read error. J is TRBJ2-7 and V is TRBV6-1; TRBD1 aligns across 7 bases. From germline, CDR1 is MNHNS and CDR2 SASEGT. This CDR3 region has 16 residues. The CDR3 sequence is CASREASGTAHREQYF. In nucleotides, the CDR3 is TGTGCCAGCAGAGAAGCTTCCGGGACAGCGCACCGCGAGCAGTACTTC.

The chain recombines TRBV7-2 with TRBJ2-7; TRBD2 matches at 8 bases. J gave up 5 bases and V 5 bases, and 14 bases lay outside the gene matches. The CDR3 totals 16 residues. Germline-derived CDR1 and CDR2 are SGHTA and FQGNSA. The CDR3: CASSLVSGRGVNEQYF. In nucleotides, the CDR3 is TGTGCCAGCAGCCTGGTAAGCGGGAGAGGGGTAAACGAGCAGTACTTC.

J is TRBJ2-3 and V is TRBV5-1; TRBD2 agrees at 7 bases. The CDR3 sequence is 16 residues long. J gave up 6 bases and V 0 bases, and 10 bases lay outside the gene matches. Per germline, CDR1 SGHRS and CDR2 YFSETQ. In nucleotides, the CDR3 is TGCGCCAGCAGCTTGGGGGGAGGGCCGCGAACGGATACGCAGTATTTT. Its translation is CASSLGGGPRTDTQYF.

CDR3 bases: TGTGCCAGCAGGGGCCGGGACAGAGGACTCTACGAGCAGTACTTC. It yields the protein CASRGRDRGLYEQYF. The genes are TRBV2 and TRBJ2-7; the match to TRBD1 covers 7 bases. This CDR3 has 15 residues. The V segment lost 6 bases and the J segment 3 bases; nucleotides outside the gene matches: 11. Germline V gives CDR1 SNHLY, CDR2 FYNNEI.

The V and J genes are TRBV6-1 and TRBJ2-7; a weak D match, TRBD1 (6 bases). CDR1 MNHNS and CDR2 SASEGT come from the germline V gene. V was pared by 8 bases and J by 4 bases, with 6 bases between. The CDR3 is 10 residues long. The chain's CDR3 is CASGQYEQYF. Here the CDR3 DNA reads TGTGCCAGCGGACAGTACGAGCAGTACTTC.

The chain couples TRBV5-6 to TRBJ2-2; 7 bases fit TRBD1. CDR1 SGHDT and CDR2 YYEEEE come from the germline V gene. V shed 4 bases, J shed 7 bases, and the junction held 10 bases outside the gene matches. This CDR3 spans 15 amino acids. The CDR3: CASSAETGYGGELFF. CDR3 nucleotide sequence: TGTGCCAGCAGCGCAGAGACAGGGTATGGCGGGGAGCTGTTTTTT.

This sequence joins TRBV9 and TRBJ2-7, with 9 bases fitting TRBD1. Per the germline V gene, CDR1 is SGDLS and CDR2 is YYNGEE. The CDR3 consists of 16 residues. Trimming took 4 bases from V and 3 from J; bases not matched to a gene: 11. CDR3 sequence: CASSPNVGTGIYEQYF. The CDR3 DNA is TGTGCCAGCAGCCCCAACGTGGGGACAGGGATCTACGAGCAGTACTTC.